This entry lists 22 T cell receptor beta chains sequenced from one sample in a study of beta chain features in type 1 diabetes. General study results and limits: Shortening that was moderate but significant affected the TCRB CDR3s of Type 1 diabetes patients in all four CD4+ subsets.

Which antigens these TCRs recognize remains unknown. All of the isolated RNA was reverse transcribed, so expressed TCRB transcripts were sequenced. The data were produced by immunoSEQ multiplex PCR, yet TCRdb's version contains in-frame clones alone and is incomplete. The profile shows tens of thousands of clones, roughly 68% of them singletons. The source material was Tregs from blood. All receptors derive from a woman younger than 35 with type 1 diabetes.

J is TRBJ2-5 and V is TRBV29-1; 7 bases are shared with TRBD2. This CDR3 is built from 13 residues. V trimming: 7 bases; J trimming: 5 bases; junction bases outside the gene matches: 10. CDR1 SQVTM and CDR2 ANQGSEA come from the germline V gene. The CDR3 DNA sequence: TGCAGCGGGGGAACCGGGACTAAGGAGACCCAGTACTTC. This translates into CSGGTGTKETQYF.

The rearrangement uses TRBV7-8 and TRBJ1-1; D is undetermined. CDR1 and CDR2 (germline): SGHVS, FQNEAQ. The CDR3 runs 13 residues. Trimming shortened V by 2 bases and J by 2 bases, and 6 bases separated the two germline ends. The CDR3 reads CASSLTFNTEAFF. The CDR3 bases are TGTGCCAGCAGCTTAACATTCAACACTGAAGCTTTCTTT.

The CDR3 coding sequence is TGTGCCAGCAGCTTAGGGGGGCTGAGAACTGAAGCTTTCTTT. Its translation: CASSLGGLRTEAFF. This chain joins TRBV7-9 and TRBJ1-1, with D possibly TRBD1 on 6 matching bases. The CDR3 has 14 residues. V lost 1 base and J lost 5, with 11 bases in between. Per germline, CDR1 SEHNR and CDR2 FQNEAQ (reference sequence).

The CDR3 sequence: CASSENPEGLRYTF. The CDR3 nucleotides are TGTGCCAGCAGCGAGAACCCAGAGGGTTTGCGCTACACCTTC. The V call is TRBV9, the J call TRBJ1-2; D is ambiguous. The V gene lost 3 bases and the J gene lost 9 bases, with 18 bases spanning the gap. This CDR3 has 14 amino acids. In germline, CDR1 is SGDLS, CDR2 YYNGEE.

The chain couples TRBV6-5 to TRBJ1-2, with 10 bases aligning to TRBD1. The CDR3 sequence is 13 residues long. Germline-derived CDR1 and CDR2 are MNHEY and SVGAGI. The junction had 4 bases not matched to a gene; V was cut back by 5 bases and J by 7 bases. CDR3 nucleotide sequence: TGTGCCAGCAGTAACCGGGACAGGGGTGGCTACACCTTC. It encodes CASSNRDRGGYTF.

The CDR3, as DNA: TGTGCCAGCTCACCAGGGACAGGGATGTACGAGCAGTACTTC. Residues: CASSPGTGMYEQYF. The J gene is TRBJ2-7, the V gene TRBV18; 9 bases match TRBD1. The ends lost 2 bases at V and 4 bases at J; junction bases unmatched: 3. Germline CDR1 reads KGHSH; CDR2 reads LQKENI. The CDR3 covers 14 residues.

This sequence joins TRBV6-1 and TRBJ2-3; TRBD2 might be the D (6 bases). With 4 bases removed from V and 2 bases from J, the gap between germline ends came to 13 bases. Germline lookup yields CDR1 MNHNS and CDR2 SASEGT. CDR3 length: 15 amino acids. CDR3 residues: CASSAPTSNTDTQYF. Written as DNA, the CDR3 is TGTGCCAGCAGTGCCCCGACTAGTAACACAGATACGCAGTATTTT.

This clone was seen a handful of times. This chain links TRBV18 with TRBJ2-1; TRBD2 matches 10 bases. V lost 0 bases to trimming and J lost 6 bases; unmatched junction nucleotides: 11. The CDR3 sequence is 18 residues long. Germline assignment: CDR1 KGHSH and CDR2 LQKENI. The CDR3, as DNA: TGTGCCAGCTCACCACCGCAAAGTCCGGGACTAGCGACCAATGAGCAGTTCTTC. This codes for CASSPPQSPGLATNEQFF.

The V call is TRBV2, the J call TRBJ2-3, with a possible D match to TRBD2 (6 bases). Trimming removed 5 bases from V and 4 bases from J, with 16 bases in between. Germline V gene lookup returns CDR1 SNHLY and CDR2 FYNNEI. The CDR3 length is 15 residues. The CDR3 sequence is CASSFLGSSADTQYF. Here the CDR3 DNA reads TGTGCCAGCAGTTTCCTCGGGAGCAGCGCAGATACGCAGTATTTT. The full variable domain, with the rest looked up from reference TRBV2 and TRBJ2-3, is EPEVTQTPSHQVTQMGQEVILRCVPISNHLYFYWYRQILGQKVEFLVSFYNNEISEKSEIFDDQFSVERPDGSNFTLKIRSTKLEDSAMYFCASSFLGSSADTQYFGPGTRLTVL.

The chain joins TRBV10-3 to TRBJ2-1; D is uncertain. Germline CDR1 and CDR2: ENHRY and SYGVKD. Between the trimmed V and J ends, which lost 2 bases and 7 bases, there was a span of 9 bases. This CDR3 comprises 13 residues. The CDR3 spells CAISETSPNEQFF. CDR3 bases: TGTGCCATCAGTGAGACTTCGCCGAATGAGCAGTTCTTC.

CDR3 loop: CAPQTGNTGELFF. The CDR3 DNA follows: TGTGCCCCCCAGACAGGGAACACCGGGGAGCTGTTTTTT. The chain carries TRBV30 and TRBJ2-2; tentative D call: TRBD1 (6 bases). The CDR3 consists of 13 residues. The V gene's germline CDR1 is GTSNPN and CDR2 SVGIG (reference sequence). Trimming removed 8 bases at V and 1 base at J, with 11 bases between.

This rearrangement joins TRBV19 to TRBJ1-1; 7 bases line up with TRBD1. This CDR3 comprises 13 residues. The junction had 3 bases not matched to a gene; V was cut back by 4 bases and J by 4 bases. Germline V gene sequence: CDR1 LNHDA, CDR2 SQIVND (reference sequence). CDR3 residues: CASSKRQGTEAFF. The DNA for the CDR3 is TGTGCCAGTAGTAAAAGACAGGGCACTGAAGCTTTCTTT.

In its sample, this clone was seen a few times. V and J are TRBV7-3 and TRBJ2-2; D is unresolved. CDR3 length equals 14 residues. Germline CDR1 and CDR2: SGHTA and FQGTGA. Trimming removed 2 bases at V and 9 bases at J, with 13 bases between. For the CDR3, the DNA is TGTGCCAGCAGCTTATCAGGCAGATCCAGGGAGCTGTTTTTT. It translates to CASSLSGRSRELFF.

Written as DNA, the CDR3 is TGCGCCAGCACCCAAGACAGGCCCCAAACAGATACGCAGTATTTT. It yields the protein CASTQDRPQTDTQYF. The chain combines TRBV5-1 with TRBJ2-3; possible D gene TRBD1, 6 bases. Trimming cost V 6 bases and J 3 bases, with 17 bases left between them. The CDR3 is made up of 15 amino acids. Per germline, CDR1 SGHRS and CDR2 YFSETQ.

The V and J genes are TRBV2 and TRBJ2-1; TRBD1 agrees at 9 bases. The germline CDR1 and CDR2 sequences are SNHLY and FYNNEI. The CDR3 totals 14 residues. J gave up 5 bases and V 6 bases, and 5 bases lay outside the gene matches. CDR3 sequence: CASRRTGVNNEQFF. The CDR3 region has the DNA TGTGCCAGCAGGAGGACAGGGGTAAACAATGAGCAGTTCTTC. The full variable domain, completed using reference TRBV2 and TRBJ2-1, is EPEVTQTPSHQVTQMGQEVILRCVPISNHLYFYWYRQILGQKVEFLVSFYNNEISEKSEIFDDQFSVERPDGSNFTLKIRSTKLEDSAMYFCASRRTGVNNEQFFGPGTRLTVL.

CDR3 protein: CASAGGLSYNEQFF. The CDR3, as DNA: TGTGCCAGCGCGGGGGGTCTTTCCTACAATGAGCAGTTCTTC. J is TRBJ2-1 and V is TRBV28; 8 nucleotides align to TRBD2. J was trimmed by 1 base and V by 8 bases; bases with no gene match: 4. Per germline, CDR1 MDHEN and CDR2 SYDVKM. There are 14 residues in the CDR3.

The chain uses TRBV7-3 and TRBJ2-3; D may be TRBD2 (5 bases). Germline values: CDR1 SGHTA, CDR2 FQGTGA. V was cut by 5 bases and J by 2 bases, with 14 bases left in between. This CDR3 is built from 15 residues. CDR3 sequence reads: CASSAGAASTDTQYF. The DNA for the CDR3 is TGTGCCAGCAGCGCCGGAGCGGCTTCCACAGATACGCAGTATTTT.

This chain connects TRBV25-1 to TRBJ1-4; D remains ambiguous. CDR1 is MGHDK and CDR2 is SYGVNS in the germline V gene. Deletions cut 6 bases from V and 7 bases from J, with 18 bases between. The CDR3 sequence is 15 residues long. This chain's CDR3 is CASSERGKSREKLFF. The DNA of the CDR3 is TGTGCCAGCAGCGAACGGGGAAAGAGTCGTGAAAAACTGTTTTTT.

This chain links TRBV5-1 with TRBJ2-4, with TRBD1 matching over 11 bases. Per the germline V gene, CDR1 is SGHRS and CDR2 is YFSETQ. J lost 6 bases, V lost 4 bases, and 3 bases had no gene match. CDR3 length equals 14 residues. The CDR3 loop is CASSSGQGANIQYF. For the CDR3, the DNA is TGCGCCAGCAGCAGCGGACAGGGGGCAAACATTCAGTACTTC.

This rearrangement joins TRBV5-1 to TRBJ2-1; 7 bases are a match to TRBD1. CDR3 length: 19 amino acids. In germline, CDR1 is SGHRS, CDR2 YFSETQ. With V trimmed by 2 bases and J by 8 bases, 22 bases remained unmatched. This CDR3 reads CASSFGTAWATLRGYEQFF. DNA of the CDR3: TGCGCCAGCAGCTTTGGGACAGCTTGGGCCACCTTAAGGGGGTATGAGCAGTTCTTC.

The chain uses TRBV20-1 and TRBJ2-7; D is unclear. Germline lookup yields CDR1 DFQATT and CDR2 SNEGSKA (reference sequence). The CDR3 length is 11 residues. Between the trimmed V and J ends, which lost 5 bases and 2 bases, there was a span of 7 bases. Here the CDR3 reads CSAPEPYEQYF. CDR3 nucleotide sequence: TGCAGTGCTCCGGAGCCCTACGAGCAGTACTTC.

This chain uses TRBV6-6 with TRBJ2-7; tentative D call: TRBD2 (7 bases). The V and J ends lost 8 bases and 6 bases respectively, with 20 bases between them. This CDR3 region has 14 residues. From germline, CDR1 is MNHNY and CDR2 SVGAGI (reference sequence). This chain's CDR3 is CASLARGGFFEQYF. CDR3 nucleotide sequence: TGTGCCAGCCTTGCGCGCGGGGGCTTCTTCGAGCAGTACTTC.